The rows below give T cell receptor beta chains drawn from one sample of a study of T cells after yellow fever vaccination. TCRdb fed the 5' RACE reads into MiXCR, producing one record per CDR3 protein. The sample carries nearly 350,000 distinct CDR3 sequences, 8% to 9.5% recorded once. The input for sequencing was PBMCs, taken roughly seven weeks after the first yellow fever vaccination. The receptor set was obtained from a man aged 18 to 30 who received the YFV17D yellow fever vaccine. The CDR3 runs from the conserved cysteine through the conserved F or W. A D gene is named only where the DNA matches it firmly. Rows give clone size only sometimes, using once, few, many, or a class for an expanded clone.

clone_size,j_call,d_call,cdr3_length,v_call,cdr3_nt,cdr3_aa
few,TRBJ2-1,TRBD2,16,TRBV18,TGTGCCAGCTCATCGATAGCGGGGGACTCCTACAATGAGCAGTTCTTC,CASSSIAGDSYNEQFF
few,TRBJ1-2,TRBD1,14,TRBV20-1,TGCAGTGCTAGAGAGACAGGGAGCCTCTATGGCTACACCTTC,CSARETGSLYGYTF
many,TRBJ2-7,TRBD2,15,TRBV7-2,TGTGCCAGCAGCTACGAGGGCGGGGGAAATTACGAGCAGTACTTC,CASSYEGGGNYEQYF
-,TRBJ2-1,-,18,TRBV20-1,TGCAGTGCTAGGTTGGGGGGGCCTGGCCCAATCTCCTACAATGAGCAGTTCTTC,CSARLGGPGPISYNEQFF
-,TRBJ2-2,-,17,TRBV7-2,TGTGCCAGCAGCCCCCGACCATTATGGGATCACACCGGGGAGCTGTTTTTT,CASSPRPLWDHTGELFF
few,TRBJ1-2,-,15,TRBV12-3/TRBV12-4,TGTGCCAGCAGTTCCCGTCGCCGGGGGGTCTCTGGCTACACCTTC,CASSSRRRGVSGYTF
-,TRBJ1-6,-,15,TRBV6-5,TGTGCCAGCAGTTACTCGACGGGACATAATTCACCCCTCCACTTT,CASSYSTGHNSPLHF
many,TRBJ2-3,TRBD2,14,TRBV20-1,TGCAGTGCGACGACTAGCGGGGGGACAGATACGCAGTATTTT,CSATTSGGTDTQYF
-,TRBJ1-4,-,15,TRBV3-1,TGTGCCAGCAGCCCCCACGGGGGGGCTAATGAAAAACTGTTTTTT,CASSPHGGANEKLFF
few,TRBJ2-3,TRBD2,16,TRBV6-5,TGTGCCAGCAGTTACTCCGCGGGGGGGGCCAGGGATACGCAGTATTTT,CASSYSAGGARDTQYF
-,TRBJ1-6,-,14,TRBV12-3/TRBV12-4,TGTGCCAGCAGTCCTGACAGGCCCTATTCACCCCTCCACTTT,CASSPDRPYSPLHF
-,TRBJ2-3,-,15,TRBV5-1,TGCGCCAGCAGCGACGGACTGGGACCTACTTATACGCAGTATTTT,CASSDGLGPTYTQYF
few,TRBJ2-7,TRBD2,15,TRBV18,TGTGCCAGCTCCCGAGAGACTAGCGGGGGGTCCGAGCAGTACTTC,CASSRETSGGSEQYF
-,TRBJ2-1,-,15,TRBV7-3,TGTGCCAGCAGTTTCGGGCAGGGAACGGGGAATGAGCAGTTCTTC,CASSFGQGTGNEQFF
-,TRBJ2-7,TRBD1,13,TRBV27,TGTGCCAGCAGTGCGACAGGGGGCTACGAGCAGTACTTC,CASSATGGYEQYF
-,TRBJ2-3,-,15,TRBV30,TGTGCCTGGAGTGGCGCAGGGGGGTTCGCAGATACGCAGTATTTT,CAWSGAGGFADTQYF